A selection of T cell receptor beta chains follows, all from one sample in a study of cytomegalovirus exposure and HLA in healthy donors. Assay: immunoSEQ multiplex PCR; the TCRdb copy retains only in-frame clones and omits some. Here the sample spans over 75,000 clones, roughly 80% being singletons. Sequenced sample: PBMCs. The receptor source for this set is a man aged 55 to 69 in good health and CMV-seropositive. Each CDR3 is given with its conserved first and last residue. A D gene is named only where the DNA matches it firmly. Where a row states a size, it is once, few, many or the class of an expanded clone; other rows omit it.

j_call: TRBJ2-5; d_call: NA; clone_size: NA; v_call: TRBV9; cdr3_nt: TGTGCCAGCAGCGTAGTGGGTAGCGCCGCGGCAGAGACCCAGTACTTC; cdr3_aa: CASSVVGSAAAETQYF
j_call: TRBJ2-7; d_call: NA; clone_size: NA; v_call: TRBV27; cdr3_nt: TGTGCCAGTAATCCTCGGGGATTGAGCTCCTACGAGCAGTACTTC; cdr3_aa: CASNPRGLSSYEQYF
j_call: TRBJ1-2; d_call: NA; clone_size: NA; v_call: TRBV7-8; cdr3_nt: TGTGCCAGCAGCAAGGACAAGAACTATGGCTACACCTTC; cdr3_aa: CASSKDKNYGYTF
j_call: TRBJ2-2; d_call: NA; clone_size: NA; v_call: TRBV5-1; cdr3_nt: TGCGCCAGCAGCCGCGACAGGAGCCCCACCGGGGAGCTGTTTTTT; cdr3_aa: CASSRDRSPTGELFF
j_call: TRBJ1-1; d_call: TRBD1; clone_size: NA; v_call: TRBV5-4; cdr3_nt: TGTGCCAGCAGCTTGAGGCAGGGGGCGGGGACTGAAGCTTTCTTT; cdr3_aa: CASSLRQGAGTEAFF
j_call: TRBJ2-7; d_call: TRBD1; clone_size: NA; v_call: TRBV5-1; cdr3_nt: TGCGCCAGCAGCTTGGGGGACAGGGATTCCTACGAGCAGTGCTTC; cdr3_aa: CASSLGDRDSYEQCF
j_call: TRBJ1-2; d_call: TRBD1; clone_size: NA; v_call: TRBV7-9; cdr3_nt: TGTGCCAGCAGCCGGACGACAGGGCCTGGCTACACCTTC; cdr3_aa: CASSRTTGPGYTF
j_call: TRBJ2-4; d_call: TRBD1; clone_size: NA; v_call: TRBV19; cdr3_nt: TGTGCCAGTAGAGACAGGGGTAACATTCAGTACTTC; cdr3_aa: CASRDRGNIQYF
j_call: TRBJ2-2; d_call: TRBD2; clone_size: NA; v_call: TRBV6-5; cdr3_nt: TGTGCCAGCAGTTACTCGCGGGGGGGCACAACCGGGGAGCTGTTTTTT; cdr3_aa: CASSYSRGGTTGELFF
j_call: TRBJ1-6; d_call: NA; clone_size: few; v_call: TRBV10-2; cdr3_nt: TGCGCCAGCAGACAGAATCAGTCACCCCTCCACTTT; cdr3_aa: CASRQNQSPLHF
j_call: TRBJ1-1; d_call: TRBD1; clone_size: few; v_call: TRBV6-5; cdr3_nt: TGTGCCAGCAGTCAGGGACAGGGGAAGAATCCTTTCTTT; cdr3_aa: CASSQGQGKNPFF
j_call: TRBJ2-5; d_call: NA; clone_size: NA; v_call: TRBV6-5; cdr3_nt: TGTGCCAGCAGTTACTCGACCGGGGGTGTGGAGACCCAGTACTTC; cdr3_aa: CASSYSTGGVETQYF
j_call: TRBJ2-1; d_call: NA; clone_size: NA; v_call: TRBV5-4; cdr3_nt: TGTGCCAGCAGCCCGGGAAGCGGGCGGAGCTCCTACAATGAGCAGTTCTTC; cdr3_aa: CASSPGSGRSSYNEQFF
j_call: TRBJ2-5; d_call: NA; clone_size: NA; v_call: TRBV30; cdr3_nt: TGTGCCTGGAGTGTAGGGATCCTAGGGGGAGAAGAGACCCAGTACTTC; cdr3_aa: CAWSVGILGGEETQYF
j_call: TRBJ2-7; d_call: TRBD1; clone_size: few; v_call: TRBV5-8; cdr3_nt: TGTGCCAGCAGCTCCTGGGACAGGGGCGGCGAGCAGTACTTC; cdr3_aa: CASSSWDRGGEQYF
j_call: TRBJ1-1; d_call: TRBD1; clone_size: NA; v_call: TRBV19; cdr3_nt: TGTGCCAGTACCCCAGGGGACAGGGACACTGAAGCTTTCTTT; cdr3_aa: CASTPGDRDTEAFF
j_call: TRBJ1-4; d_call: NA; clone_size: few; v_call: TRBV19; cdr3_nt: TGTGCCAGTCGATCACCGGGACACTATGAAAAACTGTTTTTT; cdr3_aa: CASRSPGHYEKLFF
j_call: TRBJ2-5; d_call: NA; clone_size: NA; v_call: TRBV4-3; cdr3_nt: TGCGCCAGCAGCCAAGAGTCAGAGGGCTTTGAGACCCAGTACTTC; cdr3_aa: CASSQESEGFETQYF
j_call: TRBJ2-7; d_call: TRBD1; clone_size: few; v_call: TRBV27; cdr3_nt: TGTGCCAGCAGTCCGGGACAGGGCTACGAGCAGTACTTC; cdr3_aa: CASSPGQGYEQYF
j_call: TRBJ2-2; d_call: TRBD2; clone_size: NA; v_call: TRBV5-4; cdr3_nt: TGTGCCAGCACGGGGGGGGGTAACACCGGGGAGCTGTTTTTT; cdr3_aa: CASTGGGNTGELFF